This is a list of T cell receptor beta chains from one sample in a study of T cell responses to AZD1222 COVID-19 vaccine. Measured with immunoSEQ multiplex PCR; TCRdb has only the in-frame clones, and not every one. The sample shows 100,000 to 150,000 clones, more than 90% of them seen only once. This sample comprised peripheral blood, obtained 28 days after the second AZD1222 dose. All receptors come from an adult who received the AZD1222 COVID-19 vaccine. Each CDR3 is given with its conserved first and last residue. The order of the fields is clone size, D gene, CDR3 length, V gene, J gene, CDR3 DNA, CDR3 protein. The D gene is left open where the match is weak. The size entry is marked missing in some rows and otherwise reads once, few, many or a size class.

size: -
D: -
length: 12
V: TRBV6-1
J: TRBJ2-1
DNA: TGTGCCAGCAGTGAAGAGGGGGATGAGCAGTTCTTC
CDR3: CASSEEGDEQFF

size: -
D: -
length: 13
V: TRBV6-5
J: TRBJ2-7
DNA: TGTGCCAGCAGGGAGTCCGGGAACTACGAGCAGTACTTC
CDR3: CASRESGNYEQYF

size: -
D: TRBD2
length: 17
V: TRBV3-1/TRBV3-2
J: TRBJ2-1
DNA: TGTGCCAGCAGCCAAGATAGGAGACTAGCGTCCTACAATGAGCAGTTCTTC
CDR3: CASSQDRRLASYNEQFF

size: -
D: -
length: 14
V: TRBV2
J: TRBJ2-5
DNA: TGTGCCAGCAGTGAAGGGGGGCGGCGTGAGACCCAGTACTTC
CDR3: CASSEGGRRETQYF

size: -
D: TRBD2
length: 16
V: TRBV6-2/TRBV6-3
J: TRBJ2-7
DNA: TGTGCCAGCAGTTACGACGGACTAGCGGGAGGGCGTGTGCAGTACTTC
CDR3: CASSYDGLAGGRVQYF

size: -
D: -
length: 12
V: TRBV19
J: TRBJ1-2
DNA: TGTGCCAGTGTAGGACATTTCGATGGCTACACCTTC
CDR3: CASVGHFDGYTF

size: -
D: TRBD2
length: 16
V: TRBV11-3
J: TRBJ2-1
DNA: TGTGCCAGCAGCCAGGCCCTAGCGGGGGGGCCCAATGAGCAGTTCTTC
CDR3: CASSQALAGGPNEQFF

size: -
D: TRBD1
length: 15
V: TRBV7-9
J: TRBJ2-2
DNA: TGTGCCAGCAGCCGCGACAGGGGGCGTCCCGGGGAGCTGTTTTTT
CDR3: CASSRDRGRPGELFF

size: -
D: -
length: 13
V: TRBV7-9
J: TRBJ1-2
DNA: TGTGCCAGCAGCTCCCCGTTGAACTATGGCTACACCTTC
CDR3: CASSSPLNYGYTF

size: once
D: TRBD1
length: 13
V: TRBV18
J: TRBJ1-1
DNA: TGTGCCAGCTCACAGGGGGCGGACACTGAAGCTTTCTTT
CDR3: CASSQGADTEAFF

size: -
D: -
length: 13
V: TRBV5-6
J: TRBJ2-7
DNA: TGTGCCAGCAGCTTGACAGCTTCCTACGAGCAGTACTTC
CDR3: CASSLTASYEQYF

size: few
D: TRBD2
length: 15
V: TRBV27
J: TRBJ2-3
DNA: TGTGCCAGCAGCCCTACTAGCGGAGTCACAGATACGCAGTATTTT
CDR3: CASSPTSGVTDTQYF

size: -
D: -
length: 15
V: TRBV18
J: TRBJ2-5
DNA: TGTGCCAGCTCACCACTTTGGGCACCCCAAGAGACCCAGTACTTC
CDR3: CASSPLWAPQETQYF

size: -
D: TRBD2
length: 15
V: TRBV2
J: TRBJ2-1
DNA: TGTGCCAGCAGTTGGGGGCTAGCGGGAGTGGATGAGCAGTTCTTC
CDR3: CASSWGLAGVDEQFF

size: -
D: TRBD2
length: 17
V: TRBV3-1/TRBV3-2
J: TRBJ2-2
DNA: TGTGCCAGCAGCCAAGGGGTAGCGGGGGGGAACACCGGGGAGCTGTTTTTT
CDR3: CASSQGVAGGNTGELFF

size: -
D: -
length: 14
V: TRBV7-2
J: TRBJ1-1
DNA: TGTGCCAGCAGCTTAGTCCTGACTACCACTGAAGCTTTCTTT
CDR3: CASSLVLTTTEAFF

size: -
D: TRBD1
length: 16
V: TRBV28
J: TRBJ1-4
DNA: TGTGCCAGCAGTTTGGATGAAGGGACAGCAAATGAAAAACTGTTTTTT
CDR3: CASSLDEGTANEKLFF

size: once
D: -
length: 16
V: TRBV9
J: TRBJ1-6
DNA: TGTGCCAGCAGCCTCGGAGGTAGAGCGAATAATTCACCCCTCCACTTT
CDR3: CASSLGGRANNSPLHF

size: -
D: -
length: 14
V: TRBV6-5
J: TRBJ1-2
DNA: TGTGCCAGCAGTTACAGAGAATCTAACTATGGCTACACCTTC
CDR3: CASSYRESNYGYTF

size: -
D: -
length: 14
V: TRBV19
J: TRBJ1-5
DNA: TGTGCCAGTACCCTCAAACAGGGAAATCAGCCCCAGCATTTT
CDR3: CASTLKQGNQPQHF

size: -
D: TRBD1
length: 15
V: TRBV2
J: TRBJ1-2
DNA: TGTGCCAGCATCCCCCTGGGACAGGGTAACTATGGCTACACCTTC
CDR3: CASIPLGQGNYGYTF

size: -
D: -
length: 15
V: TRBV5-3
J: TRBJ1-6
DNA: TGTGCCAGAAGCTTGGCCCGCGGAAAGGACTCACCCCTCCACTTT
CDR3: CARSLARGKDSPLHF

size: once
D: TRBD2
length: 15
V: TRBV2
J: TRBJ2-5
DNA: TGTGCCAGCAGGGGCCCAGCGGGAGGGCAAGAGACCCAGTACTTC
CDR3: CASRGPAGGQETQYF

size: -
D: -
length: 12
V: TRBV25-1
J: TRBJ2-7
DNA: TGTGCCAGCAGTCCCAGCTCCTACGAGCAGTACTTC
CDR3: CASSPSSYEQYF

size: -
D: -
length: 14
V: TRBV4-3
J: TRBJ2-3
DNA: TGCGCCAGCAGTCAGGTTCATAGCGCAGATACGCAGTATTTT
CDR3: CASSQVHSADTQYF

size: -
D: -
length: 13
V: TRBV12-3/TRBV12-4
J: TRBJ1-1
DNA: TGTGCCAGCAGTTTAAGTGAGGACACTGAAGCTTTCTTT
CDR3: CASSLSEDTEAFF

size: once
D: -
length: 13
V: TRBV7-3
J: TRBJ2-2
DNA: TGTGCCAGCAGGACTGCGAACACCGGGGAGCTGTTTTTT
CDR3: CASRTANTGELFF

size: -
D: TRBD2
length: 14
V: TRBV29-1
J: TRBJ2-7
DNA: TGCAGCGCCGGGGGAGTAGCGGGGGACTACGAGCAGTACTTC
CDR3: CSAGGVAGDYEQYF

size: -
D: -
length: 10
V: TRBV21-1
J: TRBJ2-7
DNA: TGTGCCAACGTAACTTACGAGCAGTACTTC
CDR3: CANVTYEQYF

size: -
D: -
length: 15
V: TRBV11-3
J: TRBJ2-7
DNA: TGTGCCAGCAGCTCCGGGACCCCTGGGGCCTACGAGCAGTACTTC
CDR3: CASSSGTPGAYEQYF

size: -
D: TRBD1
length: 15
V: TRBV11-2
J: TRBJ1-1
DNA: TGTGCCAGCAGCCCCCTCACAGGGGCGAACACTGAAGCTTTCTTT
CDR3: CASSPLTGANTEAFF

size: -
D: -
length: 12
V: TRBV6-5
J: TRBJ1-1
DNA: TGTGCCAGCAGGGGGCCGGGTACTGAAGCTTTCTTT
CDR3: CASRGPGTEAFF

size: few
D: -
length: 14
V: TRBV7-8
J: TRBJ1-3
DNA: TGTGCCAGCAGCACAAGGGCGATCGGAAACACCATATATTTT
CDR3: CASSTRAIGNTIYF

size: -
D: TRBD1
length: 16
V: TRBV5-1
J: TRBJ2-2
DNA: TGCGCCAGCAGCTTGGAGTCAGGGGGCGACACCGGGGAGCTGTTTTTT
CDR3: CASSLESGGDTGELFF

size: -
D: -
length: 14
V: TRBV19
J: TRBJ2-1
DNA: TGTGCCAGTATGCCCGGGTCTCCTAGAAATGAGCAGTTCTTC
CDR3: CASMPGSPRNEQFF

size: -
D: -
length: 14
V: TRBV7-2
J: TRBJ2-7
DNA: TGTGCCAGCAGCTTTGTCCCCTCTACACATGAGCAGTACTTC
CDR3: CASSFVPSTHEQYF

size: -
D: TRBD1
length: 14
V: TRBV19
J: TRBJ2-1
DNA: TGTGCCAGTAGTATCGACAGGGGCTACAATGAGCAGTTCTTC
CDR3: CASSIDRGYNEQFF

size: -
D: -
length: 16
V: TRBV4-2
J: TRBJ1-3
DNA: TGTGCCAGCAGCCAAGATCTGGGGCGCCTGGGAAACACCATATATTTT
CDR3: CASSQDLGRLGNTIYF

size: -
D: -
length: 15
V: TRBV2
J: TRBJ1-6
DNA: TGTGCCAGCACACAAACCCCTTATGGGAATTCACCCCTCCACTTT
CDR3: CASTQTPYGNSPLHF

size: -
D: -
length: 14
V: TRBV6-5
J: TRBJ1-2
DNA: TGTGCCAGCAAAAGGGATGTCAATAACTATGGCTACACCTTC
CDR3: CASKRDVNNYGYTF

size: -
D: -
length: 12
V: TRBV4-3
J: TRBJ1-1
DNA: TGCGCCAGCAGGGGGGCCCCCACTGAAGCTTTCTTT
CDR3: CASRGAPTEAFF

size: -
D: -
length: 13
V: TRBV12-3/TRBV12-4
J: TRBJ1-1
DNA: TGTGCCAGCAGCCCCCGGGAGAACACTGAAGCTTTCTTT
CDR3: CASSPRENTEAFF

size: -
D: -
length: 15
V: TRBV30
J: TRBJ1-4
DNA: TGTGCCTGGAGTGTAAGGGGGGCAGCTAATGAAAAACTGTTTTTT
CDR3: CAWSVRGAANEKLFF

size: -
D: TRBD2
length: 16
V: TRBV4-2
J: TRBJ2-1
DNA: TGTGCCAGCAGCCAGGGACTAGCGGGAGGTGGGGATGAGCAGTTCTTC
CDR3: CASSQGLAGGGDEQFF

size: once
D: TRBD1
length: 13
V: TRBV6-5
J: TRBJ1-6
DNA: TGTGCCAGCAGTAGACAGGGTGGTTCACCCCTCCACTTT
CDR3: CASSRQGGSPLHF

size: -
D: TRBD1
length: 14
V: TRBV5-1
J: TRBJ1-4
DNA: TGCGCCAGCAGCCCGGGACAGCTTAATGAAAAACTGTTTTTT
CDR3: CASSPGQLNEKLFF

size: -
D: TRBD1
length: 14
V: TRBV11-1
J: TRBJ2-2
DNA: TGTGCCAGCAGCTCAACAGGGGTCACCGGGGAGCTGTTTTTT
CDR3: CASSSTGVTGELFF

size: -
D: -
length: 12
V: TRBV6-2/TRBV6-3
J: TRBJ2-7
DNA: TGTGCCAGCAGTTCGACTCACTACGAGCAGTACTTC
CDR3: CASSSTHYEQYF

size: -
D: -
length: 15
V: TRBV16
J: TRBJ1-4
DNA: TGTGCCAGCAGCCAAACAGGAGAGGCTAATGAAAAACTGTTTTTT
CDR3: CASSQTGEANEKLFF

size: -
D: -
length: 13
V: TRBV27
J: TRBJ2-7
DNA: TGTGCCAGCAGCCCCGACGGGCGGATCGAGCAGTACTTC
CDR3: CASSPDGRIEQYF

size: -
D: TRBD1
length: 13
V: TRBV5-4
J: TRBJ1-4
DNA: TGTGCCAGCAGCTCACAGGGGAATGAAAAACTGTTTTTT
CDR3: CASSSQGNEKLFF

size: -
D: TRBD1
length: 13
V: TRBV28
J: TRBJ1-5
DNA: TGTGCCAGCAGCGACAGGGCCTCAGGGCCCCAGCATTTT
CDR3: CASSDRASGPQHF

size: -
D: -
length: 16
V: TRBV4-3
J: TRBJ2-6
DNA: TGCGCCAGCAGCCAAGAAACGGGGACTGGGGCCAACGTCCTGACTTTC
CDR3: CASSQETGTGANVLTF

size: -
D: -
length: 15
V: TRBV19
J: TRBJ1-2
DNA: TGTGCCAGTAGTACTCCAGGGACCTCTAACTATGGCTACACCTTC
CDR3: CASSTPGTSNYGYTF

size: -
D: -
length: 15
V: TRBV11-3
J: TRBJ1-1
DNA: TGTGCCAGCAGCATATGGGGGGGGTCGGGCACTGAAGCTTTCTTT
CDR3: CASSIWGGSGTEAFF

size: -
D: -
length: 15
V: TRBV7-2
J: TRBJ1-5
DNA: TGTGCCAGCACCCTGACGGCCGATAGCAATCAGCCCCAGCATTTT
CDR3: CASTLTADSNQPQHF

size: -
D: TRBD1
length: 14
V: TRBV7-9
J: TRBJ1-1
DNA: TGTGCCAGCGGGGGACAGGGGAAGAACACTGAAGCTTTCTTT
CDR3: CASGGQGKNTEAFF